This TCR beta chain was sequenced in a study of post-analysis software for immune sequencing data. Whole-study results and caveats: Those with multiple sclerosis, the patient group, showed significantly lower normalized Chao1 diversity than controls. There were about five TRBV segments more frequent in patients than controls, and TRBV5-6, TRBV5-1 and TRBV20-1 were among them.

The CDR3 is made up of 15 amino acids. CDR1 MDHEN and CDR2 SYDVKM come from the germline V gene. Researchers reported that TCR beta cDNA libraries carried unique molecular identifiers. TCRdb re-analysed the PCR reads in MiXCR, keeping a single row per CDR3 protein. The sample holds roughly 570,000 distinct CDR3 sequences, around a third seen once. Notes on this clonotype: What it recognizes is unknown.

Sequenced sample: blood. The chain uses TRBV28 and TRBJ2-5, with D possibly TRBD2 on 6 matching bases. The receptor was isolated from a girl aged 2 to 17 with multiple sclerosis. CDR3 sequence: CVGTNQPGGRETQYF. In nucleotides, the CDR3 is TGTGTCGGCACCAACCAGCCCGGAGGGCGAGAGACCCAGTACTTC.